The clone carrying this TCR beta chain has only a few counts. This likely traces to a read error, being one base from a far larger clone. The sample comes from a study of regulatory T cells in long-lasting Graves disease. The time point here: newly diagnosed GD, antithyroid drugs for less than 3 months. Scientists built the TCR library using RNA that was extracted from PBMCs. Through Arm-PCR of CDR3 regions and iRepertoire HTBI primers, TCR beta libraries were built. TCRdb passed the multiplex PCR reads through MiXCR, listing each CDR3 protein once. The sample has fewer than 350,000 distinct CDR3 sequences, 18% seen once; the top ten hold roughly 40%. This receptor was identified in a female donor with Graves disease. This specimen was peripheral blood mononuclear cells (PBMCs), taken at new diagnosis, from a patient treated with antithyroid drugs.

The CDR3 reads CASSPQGNFDEQFF. CDR3 nucleotides: TGTGCCAGCAGTCCACAGGGGAATTTTGACGAGCAGTTCTTC. V usage is TRBV12-3 or TRBV12-4 and J usage is TRBJ2-1; the match to TRBD1 covers 7 bases. The CDR3 length is 14 residues. J lost 10 bases, V lost 5 bases, and 11 bases had no gene match.